This T cell receptor beta chain appears in the sequencing data of a study of cytomegalovirus exposure and HLA in healthy donors. The study's findings and limits: Later analysis associated a missense DCLRE1C variant with TCR beta V- and J-gene trimming. Reported findings show TCR beta sequences accurately forecast HLA-A and HLA-B alleles in most subjects.

Vbeta (60) and Jbeta (13) primers were used in the PCR. Sequenced by immunoSEQ multiplex PCR; TCRdb stores in-frame clones only, minus some. Among 150,000 to 200,000 clones, around 70% were seen once, and the ten largest hold under 5.5%. To note about this clone: Antigen unknown.

The CDR3 is made up of 15 amino acids. Trimming cost V 4 bases and J 5 bases; bases outside gene matches: 5. Germline lookup yields CDR1 SGHKS and CDR2 YYEKEE (reference sequence). This rearrangement joins TRBV5-5 to TRBJ2-1; 11 nucleotides align to TRBD1. Specimen: PBMCs. The sequence was obtained from a man between 18 and 29 years old in good health and CMV-seropositive. The CDR3 DNA follows: TGTGCCAGCAGCCCGGGACAGGGGGGCCACAATGAGCAGTTCTTC. Translation gives CASSPGQGGHNEQFF.